This T cell receptor (beta chain) was found in a study of blood T cells in healthy people across ages. The use of a sample-barcoded 5' primer and a J-beta primer mix characterized a second PCR of roughly 7 to 12 cycles. TCRdb processed the 5' RACE reads anew with MiXCR; each CDR3 protein has one entry. This table holds about 1 million distinct CDR3 sequences, around 43% found once. CDR3 length: 12 residues. In germline, CDR1 is SNHLY, CDR2 FYNNEI. The sequence derives from a woman aged 55-70 years in good health. The genes are TRBV2 and TRBJ2-4; D not certain. The J call could be wrong; TRBJ2-7 is a better fit for the DNA end. Sample: blood. CDR3: CASLAPVYEQYF. The CDR3 region has the DNA TGTGCCAGCCTGGCCCCGGTTTACGAGCAGTACTTC.